These 16 T cell receptor beta chains originate from one sample sequenced in a study of blood T cell repertoires in COVID-19. The data were produced by immunoSEQ multiplex PCR, yet TCRdb's version contains in-frame clones alone and is incomplete. Counted here are about 80,000 clones, 76% occurring once; the ten biggest clones make up roughly 15%. The sample consisted of peripheral blood. The receptor source for this set is a man in his 70s with active or convalescent COVID-19.

This chain connects TRBV11-2 to TRBJ2-1; D perhaps matches TRBD1 (5 bases). The CDR3 runs 12 residues. V was trimmed by 5 bases and J by 10 bases, leaving 12 bases between them. Germline V gene data show CDR1 as SGHAT and CDR2 as FQNNGV. In nucleotides, the CDR3 is TGTGCCAGCAGCCCTTCAAGGGGCGAGCAGTTCTTC. It codes for CASSPSRGEQFF.

The V and J genes are TRBV29-1 and TRBJ2-7; TRBD1 matches at 7 bases. Germline loops: CDR1 SQVTM, CDR2 ANQGSEA. Trimming took 4 bases from V and 3 from J; bases not matched to a gene: 3. The CDR3 has 12 amino acids. CDR3 loop: CSVVGTVYEQYF. The DNA for the CDR3 is TGCAGCGTTGTAGGGACAGTCTACGAGCAGTACTTC.

The rearrangement joins TRBV6-5 to TRBJ1-1; TRBD1 matches 8 bases. V trimming: 8 bases; J trimming: 4 bases; junction bases outside the gene matches: 6. Germline values: CDR1 MNHEY, CDR2 SVGAGI. This CDR3 contains 13 residues. In nucleotides, the CDR3 is TGTGCCAGCGGGGACAGGACGGGCACTGAAGCTTTCTTT. Translation gives CASGDRTGTEAFF.

This sequence joins TRBV2 and TRBJ2-1; D possibly corresponds to TRBD2 (5 bases). The CDR3 is 14 amino acids. V dropped 6 bases and J dropped 9 bases, with 18 bases sitting between them. Per the germline V gene, CDR1 is SNHLY and CDR2 is FYNNEI. The CDR3 sequence is CASRSDPGVAEQFF. CDR3 in DNA: TGTGCCAGCAGGAGTGACCCCGGGGTTGCTGAGCAGTTCTTC.

The chain links TRBV19 to TRBJ1-5; D might be TRBD1 (5 bases). Germline V gene lookup returns CDR1 LNHDA and CDR2 SQIVND (reference sequence). The CDR3 is 15 residues long. V lost 1 base and J lost 6, with 13 bases in between. The CDR3 coding sequence is TGTGCCAGTAGTATAGTCGGGCAGGGCGGTCAGCCCCAGCATTTT. Residues: CASSIVGQGGQPQHF. Full variable domain (rest looked up from reference TRBV19 and TRBJ1-5): DGGITQSPKYLFRKEGQNVTLSCEQNLNHDAMYWYRQDPGQGLRLIYYSQIVNDFQKGDIAEGYSVSREKKESFPLTVTSAQKNPTAFYLCASSIVGQGGQPQHFGDGTRLSIL.

The V and J genes are TRBV2 and TRBJ2-7, with 8 bases that match TRBD2. The J segment lost 2 bases and the V segment lost 6 bases, leaving 6 bases of the junction unmatched. Germline-derived CDR1 and CDR2 are SNHLY and FYNNEI. The CDR3 length is 14 residues. CDR3 region: CASRDSGNTYEQYF. CDR3 nucleotides: TGTGCCAGCAGGGATAGCGGGAACACCTACGAGCAGTACTTC.

The chain employs TRBV20-1 and TRBJ2-5, with 7 bases lining up with TRBD2. From germline, CDR1 is DFQATT and CDR2 SNEGSKA (reference sequence). The CDR3 runs 11 residues. V gave up 7 bases and J gave up 3 bases; unmatched junction bases: 2. The CDR3 bases are TGCAGTGGGGAGGGGAAAGAGACCCAGTACTTC. Its translation: CSGEGKETQYF.

The rearrangement uses TRBV2 and TRBJ1-4; D unresolved. Trimming stripped 6 bases from V and 8 bases from J, with 13 bases between. The CDR3 is 13 amino acids. Germline V gives CDR1 SNHLY, CDR2 FYNNEI. The CDR3 protein is CASRERTGEKLFF. The CDR3 DNA reads TGTGCCAGCAGGGAGAGAACCGGGGAAAAACTGTTTTTT.

The chain recombines TRBV5-4 with TRBJ1-1, with TRBD1 as a possible D gene (6 bases). The CDR3 is 14 residues long. V was pared by 0 bases and J by 1 base, with 7 bases between. The germline CDR1 and CDR2 sequences are SGHNT and YYREEE (reference sequence). CDR3 sequence reads: CASSLVQGNTEAFF. In nucleotides, the CDR3 is TGTGCCAGCAGCTTGGTACAGGGGAACACTGAAGCTTTCTTT.

About this clone itself: This specimen includes other DNA sequences encoding the same CDR3. The chain couples TRBV2 to TRBJ1-1, with D tentatively TRBD1 (5 bases). The CDR3 consists of 11 residues. Trimming stripped 3 bases from V and 8 bases from J, with 7 bases between. Germline-derived CDR1 and CDR2 are SNHLY and FYNNEI. Written as DNA, the CDR3 is TGTGCCAGCAGTGAGAGGACAGAAGCTTTCTTT. Translated, it gives CASSERTEAFF.

This CDR3 is CASSTASGGLYNEQFF. The DNA for the CDR3 is TGCGCCAGCAGCACCGCGAGCGGGGGCCTGTACAATGAGCAGTTCTTC. The chain joins TRBV5-1 to TRBJ2-1, with 8 bases aligning to TRBD2. After removal of 4 bases from V and 4 bases from J, the junction contained 10 bases not matched to a gene. The CDR3 totals 16 residues. Germline V gene data show CDR1 as SGHRS and CDR2 as YFSETQ.

Details on this clone: A read error may produce the germline difference seen at one junction end. V usage is TRBV2 and J usage is TRBJ1-2; D is undetermined. The CDR3 has 16 amino acids. Germline CDR1 and CDR2: SNHLY and FYNNEI. The CDR3 sequence is CASSEGFWALSYGYTF. In DNA, the CDR3 is TGTGCCAGCAGCGAAGGGTTTTGGGCCCTCTCCTATGGCTACACCTTC.

The V gene is TRBV9, the J gene TRBJ2-1, with a possible D match to TRBD1 (6 bases). The CDR3 is 15 residues long. Trimming removed 3 bases at V and 0 bases at J, with 10 bases between. Germline CDR1 reads SGDLS; CDR2 reads YYNGEE. The CDR3 sequence: CASSDSTGSYNEQFF. The CDR3 DNA reads TGTGCCAGCAGCGATTCGACAGGCTCCTACAATGAGCAGTTCTTC.

This clone was seen a single time. The V call is TRBV30, the J call TRBJ1-1, with D possibly matching TRBD1 (6 bases). Germline CDR1 is GTSNPN and CDR2 is SVGIG (reference sequence). V was shortened by 1 base and J by 1 base, with 7 bases between the two germline ends. This CDR3 is 13 amino acids long. The CDR3 DNA follows: TGTGCCTGGAGTGAACAGGGGAACACTGAAGCTTTCTTT. Amino acids: CAWSEQGNTEAFF.

This chain links TRBV12-1 with TRBJ1-4; the table names TRBD1, a call not compared with the DNA. TRBV12-1 counts as a pseudogene. CDR3 length: 16 residues. CDR3 sequence: CASSTRDRGSNEKLFF. In DNA, the CDR3 is TGTGCCAGCAGCACTCGGGACAGGGGTTCTAATGAAAAACTGTTTTTT.

Ten or more counts support this clone. The V and J genes are TRBV9 and TRBJ1-5; the D is unclear. The CDR3 runs 16 residues. The ends were cut back, 3 bases at V and 7 bases at J, with 20 bases in the middle. The germline CDR1 and CDR2 sequences are SGDLS and YYNGEE. The DNA of the CDR3 is TGTGCCAGCAGCGAGGGCGGCCGGGAGGGTGGGCAGCCCCAGCATTTT. This sequence encodes CASSEGGREGGQPQHF.